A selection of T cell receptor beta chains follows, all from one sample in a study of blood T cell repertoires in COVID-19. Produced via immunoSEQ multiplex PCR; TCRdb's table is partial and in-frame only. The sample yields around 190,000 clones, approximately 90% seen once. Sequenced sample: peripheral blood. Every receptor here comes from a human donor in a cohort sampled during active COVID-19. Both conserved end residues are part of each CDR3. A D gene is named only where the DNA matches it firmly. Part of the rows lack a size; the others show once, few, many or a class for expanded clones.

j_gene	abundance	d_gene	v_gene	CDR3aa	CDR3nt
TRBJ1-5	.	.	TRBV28	CASSFRVVEPQHF	TGTGCCAGCAGTTTCAGGGTGGTTGAGCCCCAGCATTTT
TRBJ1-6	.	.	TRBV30	CAWSVKRGPNSPLHF	TGTGCCTGGAGTGTGAAGCGGGGACCTAATTCACCCCTCCACTTT
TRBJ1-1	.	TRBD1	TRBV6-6	CASTPTGMNTEAFF	TGTGCCAGCACCCCGACAGGGATGAACACTGAAGCTTTCTTT
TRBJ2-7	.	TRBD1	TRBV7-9	CASSLQGQGDEQYF	TGTGCCAGCAGCCTACAGGGACAGGGTGACGAGCAGTACTTC
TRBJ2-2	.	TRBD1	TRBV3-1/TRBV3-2	CASSQEMTGGIGGELFF	TGTGCCAGCAGCCAAGAGATGACAGGGGGCATCGGCGGGGAGCTGTTTTTT
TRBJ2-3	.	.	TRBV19	CASSIPSPTQYF	TGTGCCAGCAGTATCCCTAGCCCTACGCAGTATTTT
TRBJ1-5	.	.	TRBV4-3	CASSPRGDQPQHF	TGCGCCAGCAGCCCAAGGGGCGATCAGCCCCAGCATTTT
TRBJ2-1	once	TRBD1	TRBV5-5	CASSLVPGQGSYNEQFF	TGTGCCAGCAGCTTAGTACCGGGACAGGGATCCTACAATGAGCAGTTCTTC
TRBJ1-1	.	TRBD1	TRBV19	CASSISGGGASAFF	TGTGCCAGTAGTATATCCGGAGGGGGCGCGTCCGCTTTCTTT
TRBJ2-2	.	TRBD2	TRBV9	CASSTSGLAGELFF	TGTGCCAGCAGCACCTCGGGACTAGCCGGGGAGCTGTTTTTT
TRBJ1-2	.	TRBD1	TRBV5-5	CASSSRQGQGGYTF	TGTGCCAGCAGCTCGAGACAGGGACAGGGTGGCTACACCTTC
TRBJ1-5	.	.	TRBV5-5	CASSLAPQERNQPQHF	TGTGCCAGCAGCTTGGCCCCACAGGAGCGCAATCAGCCCCAGCATTTT
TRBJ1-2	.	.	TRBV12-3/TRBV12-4	CASSLLVGSGYTF	TGTGCCAGCAGTTTGCTGGTGGGCTCTGGCTACACCTTC
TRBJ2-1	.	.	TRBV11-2	CASSIPVMRGSYNEQFF	TGTGCCAGCAGCATCCCGGTTATGAGAGGTTCCTACAATGAGCAGTTCTTC
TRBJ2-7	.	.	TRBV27	CASSPGRSSYEQYF	TGTGCCAGCTCACCAGGGCGTAGCTCCTACGAGCAGTACTTC